This T cell receptor (beta chain) was profiled in a study of patients and donors after allogeneic stem cell transplantation (dated by TCRdb to the early 2020s). The V end loses 4 bases and the J end loses 0 bases, and a stretch of 23 bases separates them. CDR1 and CDR2 (MNHEY, SVGAGI) derive from the germline V gene. There are 19 amino acids in the CDR3, from cysteine to phenylalanine inclusive. Just CDR3 DNA is preserved here, 57 bases in frame from base 1. The library was obtained by RT-PCR. Sequencing used a NextSeq 550. TCRdb's own reprocessing of the public reads used fastp at Q25 and MiXCR and kept productive beta chains. Rows matching on CDR3 protein sequence are summarized as one entry with the most common DNA and genes. The sample yields 920,000 or so distinct CDR3 sequences; under 20% were counted once. Roughly 6.4% of the sample is in the top ten clones. To note about this clonotype: Its antigen is currently not known. No much larger clone exists at a distance of one base, and base qualities are not known.

The chain links TRBV6-5 with TRBJ2-3; the D region possibly corresponds to TRBD2 (6 bases align). The receptor was derived from a human donor who was either an allogeneic HSCT recipient or a stem cell or donor lymphocyte infusion donor (not recorded which). It is not recorded whose cells these are; they may come from a transplant donor. The sequencing input was blood, either unsorted or a sorted T cell fraction (not recorded which). The CDR3 region: CASSSEKKGMRGSTDTQYF. The nucleotide sequence reads TGTGCCAGCAGTTCGGAAAAAAAGGGCATGCGGGGCAGCACAGATACGCAGTATTTT.